This record concerns one T cell receptor beta chain sequence. Antigen unknown. Assay used: immunoSEQ multiplex PCR; TCRdb lists only in-frame clones, some missing. This table has roughly 69,000 clones, under 90% appearing once. The sample originates from a study of T cell responses to AZD1222 COVID-19 vaccine. Germline V gives CDR1 KGHSH, CDR2 LQKENI. The CDR3 totals 14 residues. The V end lost 3 bases, the J end lost 4 bases, and 10 bases lay between the germline ends. General study results and limits: An increase in Spike-specific TCR breadth and depth was observed after two AZD1222 doses. Clonal diversity may have been underestimated, and the donors were mostly white British, with more females than males. Seropositive at baseline were only a handful of AZD1222 recipients.

The input for sequencing was peripheral blood, taken 28 days after the second AZD1222 dose. The rearrangement uses TRBV18 and TRBJ1-5; TRBD1 might be the D (5 bases). The sequence was collected from an adult who received the AZD1222 COVID-19 vaccine. The CDR3 DNA follows: TGTGCCAGCTCACCGTCCCAGGGAAATCAGCCCCAGCATTTT. Protein: CASSPSQGNQPQHF.